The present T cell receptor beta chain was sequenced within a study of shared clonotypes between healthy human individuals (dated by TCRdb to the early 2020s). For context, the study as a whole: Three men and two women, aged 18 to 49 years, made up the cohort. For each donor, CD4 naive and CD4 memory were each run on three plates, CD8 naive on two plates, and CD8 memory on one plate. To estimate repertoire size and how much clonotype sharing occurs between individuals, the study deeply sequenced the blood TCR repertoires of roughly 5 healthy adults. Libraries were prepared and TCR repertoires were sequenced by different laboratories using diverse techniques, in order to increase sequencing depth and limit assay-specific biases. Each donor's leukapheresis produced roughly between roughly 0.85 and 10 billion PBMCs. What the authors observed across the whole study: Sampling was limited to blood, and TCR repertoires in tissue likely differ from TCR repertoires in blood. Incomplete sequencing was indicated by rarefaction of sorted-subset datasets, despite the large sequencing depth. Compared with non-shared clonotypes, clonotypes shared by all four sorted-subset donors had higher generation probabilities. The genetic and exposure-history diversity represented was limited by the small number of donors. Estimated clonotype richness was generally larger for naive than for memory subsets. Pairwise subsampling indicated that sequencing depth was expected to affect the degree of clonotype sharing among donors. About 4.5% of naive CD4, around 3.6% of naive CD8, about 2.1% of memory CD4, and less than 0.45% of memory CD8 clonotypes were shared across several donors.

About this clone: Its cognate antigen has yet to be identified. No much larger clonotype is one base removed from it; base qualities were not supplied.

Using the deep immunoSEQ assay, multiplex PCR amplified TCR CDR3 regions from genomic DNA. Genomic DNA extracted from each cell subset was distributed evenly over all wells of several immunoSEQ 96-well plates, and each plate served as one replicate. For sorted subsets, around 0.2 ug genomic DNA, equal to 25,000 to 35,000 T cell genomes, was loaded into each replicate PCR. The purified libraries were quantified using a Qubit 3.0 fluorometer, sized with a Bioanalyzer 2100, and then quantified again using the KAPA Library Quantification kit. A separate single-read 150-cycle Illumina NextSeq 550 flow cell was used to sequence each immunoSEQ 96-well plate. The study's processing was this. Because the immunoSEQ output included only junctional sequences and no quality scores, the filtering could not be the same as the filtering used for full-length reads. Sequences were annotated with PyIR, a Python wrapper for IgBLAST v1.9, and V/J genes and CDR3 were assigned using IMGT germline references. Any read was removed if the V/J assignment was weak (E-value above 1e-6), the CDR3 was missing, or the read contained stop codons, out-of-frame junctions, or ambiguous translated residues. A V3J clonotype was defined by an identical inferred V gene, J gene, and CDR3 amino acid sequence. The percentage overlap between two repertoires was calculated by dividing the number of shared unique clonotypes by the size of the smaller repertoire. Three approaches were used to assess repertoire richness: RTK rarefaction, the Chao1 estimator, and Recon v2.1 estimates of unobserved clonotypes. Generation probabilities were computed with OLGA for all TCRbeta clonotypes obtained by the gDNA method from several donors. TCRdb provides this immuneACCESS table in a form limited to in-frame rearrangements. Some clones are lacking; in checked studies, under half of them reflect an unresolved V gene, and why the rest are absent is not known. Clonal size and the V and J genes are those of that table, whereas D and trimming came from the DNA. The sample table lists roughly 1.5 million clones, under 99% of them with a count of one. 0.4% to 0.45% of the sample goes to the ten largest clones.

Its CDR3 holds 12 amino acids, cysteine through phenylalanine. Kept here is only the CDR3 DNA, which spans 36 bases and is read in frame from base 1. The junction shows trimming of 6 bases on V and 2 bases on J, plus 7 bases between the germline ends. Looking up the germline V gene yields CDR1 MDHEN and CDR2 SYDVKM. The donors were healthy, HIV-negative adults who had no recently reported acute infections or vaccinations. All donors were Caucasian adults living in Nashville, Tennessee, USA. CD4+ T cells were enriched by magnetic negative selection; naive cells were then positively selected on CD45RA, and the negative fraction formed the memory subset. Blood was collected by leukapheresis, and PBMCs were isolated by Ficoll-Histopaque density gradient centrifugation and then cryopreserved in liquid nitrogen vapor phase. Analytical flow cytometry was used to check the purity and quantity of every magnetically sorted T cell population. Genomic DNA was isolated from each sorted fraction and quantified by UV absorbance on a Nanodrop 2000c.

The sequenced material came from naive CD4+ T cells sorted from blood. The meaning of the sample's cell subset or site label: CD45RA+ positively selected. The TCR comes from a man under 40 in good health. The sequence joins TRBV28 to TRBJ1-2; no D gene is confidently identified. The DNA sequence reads TGTGCCAGCAGATCGGGGAACTATGGCTACACCTTC. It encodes CASRSGNYGYTF.